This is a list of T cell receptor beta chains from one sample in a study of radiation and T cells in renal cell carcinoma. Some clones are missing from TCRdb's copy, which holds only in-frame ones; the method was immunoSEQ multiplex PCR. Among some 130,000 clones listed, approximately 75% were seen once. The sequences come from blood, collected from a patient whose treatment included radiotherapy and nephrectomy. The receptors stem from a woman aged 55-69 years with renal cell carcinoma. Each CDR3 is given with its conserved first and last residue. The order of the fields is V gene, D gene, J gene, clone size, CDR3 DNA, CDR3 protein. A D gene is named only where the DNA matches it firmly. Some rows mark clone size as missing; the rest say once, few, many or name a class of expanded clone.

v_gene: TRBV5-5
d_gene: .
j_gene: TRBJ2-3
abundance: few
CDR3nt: TGTGCCAGCAGCTTGGAACGGTACACAGATACGCAGTATTTT
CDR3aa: CASSLERYTDTQYF

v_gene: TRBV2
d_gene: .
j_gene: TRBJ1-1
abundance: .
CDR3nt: TGTGCCAGCAGTGAGCATGGCATGAACACTGAAGCTTTCTTT
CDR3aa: CASSEHGMNTEAFF

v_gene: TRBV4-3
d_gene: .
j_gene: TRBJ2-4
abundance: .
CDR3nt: TGCGCCAGCAGCCACGGGCAACAGGGTGCCAAAAACATTCAGTACTTC
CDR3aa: CASSHGQQGAKNIQYF

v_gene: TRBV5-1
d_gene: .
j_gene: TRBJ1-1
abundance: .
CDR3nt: TGCGCCAGCAGCTTGGGACATGGAGCTGAAGCTTTCTTT
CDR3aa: CASSLGHGAEAFF

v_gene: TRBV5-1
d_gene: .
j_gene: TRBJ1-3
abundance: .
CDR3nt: TGCGCCAGCAGCTTTGGAAGGCAGGATGGAAACACCATATATTTT
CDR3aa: CASSFGRQDGNTIYF

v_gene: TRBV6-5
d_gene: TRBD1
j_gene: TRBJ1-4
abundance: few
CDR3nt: TGTGCCAGCAGTTACTCGCCGACAGGGTCGAATGAAAAACTGTTTTTT
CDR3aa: CASSYSPTGSNEKLFF

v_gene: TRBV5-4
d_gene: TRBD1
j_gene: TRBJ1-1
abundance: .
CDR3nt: TGTGCCAGCGAGACCGGACAGGGCGTGGGGGCTTTCTTT
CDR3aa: CASETGQGVGAFF

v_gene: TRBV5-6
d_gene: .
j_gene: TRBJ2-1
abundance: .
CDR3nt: TGTGCCAGCAGCTGGACTACCTACAATGAGCAGTTCTTC
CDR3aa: CASSWTTYNEQFF

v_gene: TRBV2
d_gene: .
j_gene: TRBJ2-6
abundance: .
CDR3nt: TGTGCCAGCAGGGTAGAGGGGGCCAACGTCCTGACTTTC
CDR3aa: CASRVEGANVLTF

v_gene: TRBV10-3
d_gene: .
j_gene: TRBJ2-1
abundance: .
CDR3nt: TGTGCCATCAGTACGACGGGGACTCCTACTGTCAATGAGCAGTTCTTC
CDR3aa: CAISTTGTPTVNEQFF

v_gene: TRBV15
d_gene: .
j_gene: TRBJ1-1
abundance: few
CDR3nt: TGTGCCACCCGCCAGGGACTTTTTGACACTGAAGCTTTCTTT
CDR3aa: CATRQGLFDTEAFF

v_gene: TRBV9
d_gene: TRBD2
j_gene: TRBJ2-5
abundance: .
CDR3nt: TGTGCCAGCAGCGTAGGGAATAGCGGGGGCCCTTACCAAGAGACCCAGTACTTC
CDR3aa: CASSVGNSGGPYQETQYF

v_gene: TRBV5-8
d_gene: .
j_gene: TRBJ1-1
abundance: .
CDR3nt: TGTGCCAGCAGCCCCCGCCGGGGGGAAAATGAAGCTTTCTTT
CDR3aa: CASSPRRGENEAFF

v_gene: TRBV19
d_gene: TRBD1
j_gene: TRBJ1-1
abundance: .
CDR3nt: TGTGCCAGTACCGCGGACAGGTGGGAGATGAACACTGAAGCTTTCTTT
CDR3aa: CASTADRWEMNTEAFF

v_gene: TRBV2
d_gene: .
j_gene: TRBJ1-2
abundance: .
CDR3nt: TGTGCCAGCAGTGGGGGTGGAACAGGGAGGTTGAACTATGGCTACACCTTC
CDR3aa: CASSGGGTGRLNYGYTF

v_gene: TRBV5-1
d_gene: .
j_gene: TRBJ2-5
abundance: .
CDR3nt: TGCGCCAGCAGCCTTTACCCTGAGGGGACCCAGTACTTC
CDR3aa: CASSLYPEGTQYF

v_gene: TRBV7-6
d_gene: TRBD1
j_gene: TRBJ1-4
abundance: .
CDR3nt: TGTGCCAGCAGCACCCTGACAGGGGGCAACGAAAAACTGTTTTTT
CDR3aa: CASSTLTGGNEKLFF

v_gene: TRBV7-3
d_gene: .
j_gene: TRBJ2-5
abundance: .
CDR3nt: TGTGCCAGCAGCTTTGGCGGGGCCTTGGGGGAGACCCAGTACTTC
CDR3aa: CASSFGGALGETQYF

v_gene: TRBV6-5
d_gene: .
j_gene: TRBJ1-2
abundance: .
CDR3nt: TGTGCCACCCGGGACGGAGCTAACTATGGCTACACCTTC
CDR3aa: CATRDGANYGYTF

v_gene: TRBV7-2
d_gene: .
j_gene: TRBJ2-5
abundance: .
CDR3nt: TGTGCCAGCAGTTACGGAGGCGGCAGTGGGGAGACCCAGTACTTC
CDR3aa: CASSYGGGSGETQYF

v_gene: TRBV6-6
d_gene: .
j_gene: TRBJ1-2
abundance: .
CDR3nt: TGTGCCAGCAGCCTCCGGCCTAACTATGGCTACACCTTC
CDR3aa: CASSLRPNYGYTF

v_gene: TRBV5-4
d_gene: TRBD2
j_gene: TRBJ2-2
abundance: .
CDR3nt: TGTGCCAGCAGCTATGGACTAGCGGGAGATACCGGGGAGCTGTTTTTT
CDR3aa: CASSYGLAGDTGELFF

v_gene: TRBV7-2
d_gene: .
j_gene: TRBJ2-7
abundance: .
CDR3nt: TGTGCCAGCAGCTTCCAAGGACCCTACCGAGAGCAGTACTTC
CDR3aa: CASSFQGPYREQYF

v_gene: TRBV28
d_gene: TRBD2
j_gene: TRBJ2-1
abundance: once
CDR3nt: TGTGCCAGCAGCCCGGGACTAGCCCTTTCTTACTACAATGAGCAGTTCTTC
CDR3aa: CASSPGLALSYYNEQFF

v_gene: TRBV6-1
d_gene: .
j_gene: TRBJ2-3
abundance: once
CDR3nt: TGTGCCAGCAGTGAAGGGGGGGGCACAGATACGCAGTATTTT
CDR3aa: CASSEGGGTDTQYF

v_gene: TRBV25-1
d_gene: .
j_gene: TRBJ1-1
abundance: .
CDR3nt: TGTGCCAGCAGTGAAGGGGCCCCAAGGAACACTGAAGCTTTCTTT
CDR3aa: CASSEGAPRNTEAFF

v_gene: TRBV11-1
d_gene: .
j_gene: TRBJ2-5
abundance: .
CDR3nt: TGTGCCAGCAGCGATGAAGAGACCCAGTACTTC
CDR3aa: CASSDEETQYF

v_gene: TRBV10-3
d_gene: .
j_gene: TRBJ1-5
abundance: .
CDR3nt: TGTGCCATCAGAGATGTTCAGAATCAGCCCCAGCATTTT
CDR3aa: CAIRDVQNQPQHF

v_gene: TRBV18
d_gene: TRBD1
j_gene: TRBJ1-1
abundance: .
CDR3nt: TGTGCCAGCTCACCCACCCGGGACAGGGGGAACACTGAAGCTTTCTTT
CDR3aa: CASSPTRDRGNTEAFF

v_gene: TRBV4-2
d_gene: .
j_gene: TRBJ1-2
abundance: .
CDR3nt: TGTGCCAGCAGCCAAGCTACAGGGATTTACGGCTACACCTTC
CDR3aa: CASSQATGIYGYTF

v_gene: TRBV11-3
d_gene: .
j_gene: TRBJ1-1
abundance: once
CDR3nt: TGTGCCAGCAGCTTAACTGTCGCGGGTACTGAAGCTTTCTTT
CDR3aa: CASSLTVAGTEAFF